Listed below are T cell receptor beta chains from one sample, sequenced in a study of blood T cell repertoires in COVID-19. Measured with immunoSEQ multiplex PCR; TCRdb has only the in-frame clones, and not every one. The sample consists of more than 100,000 clones, 89% of them appearing once. Sequencing input: peripheral blood. These receptors all come from a woman older than 75 in a cohort sampled during active COVID-19. Both conserved end residues are part of each CDR3. The D gene is left open where the match is weak. A row's size may be missing; if present it is once, few, many or a size class.

j_call v_call clone_size d_call cdr3_nt cdr3_aa
TRBJ2-1 TRBV12-3/TRBV12-4 . TRBD2 TGTGCCAGCAGTTTACCCGGGGGGAATGAGCAGTTCTTC CASSLPGGNEQFF
TRBJ1-2 TRBV20-1 . . TGCAGTGCTAGTCAATGGGGCTCGGACTATGGCTACACCTTC CSASQWGSDYGYTF
TRBJ2-1 TRBV6-5 . TRBD1 TGTGCCAGCAGTTCAGGGGGGACAGGGGCAAATGAGCAGTTCTTC CASSSGGTGANEQFF
TRBJ2-2 TRBV2 . . TGTGCCAGCAAGGAGGGTTACACCGGGGAGCTGTTTTTT CASKEGYTGELFF
TRBJ1-2 TRBV19 . . TGTGCCAGTGGAACGGACAGCGCAAACTATGGCTACACCTTC CASGTDSANYGYTF
TRBJ1-5 TRBV6-4 . . TGTGCCAGCAGTGAGGACAGTGTCAATCAGCCCCAGCATTTT CASSEDSVNQPQHF
TRBJ2-1 TRBV11-2 once TRBD1 TGTGCCAGCAGCCCAGGGACAGTCTCCTACAATGAGCAGTTCTTC CASSPGTVSYNEQFF
TRBJ1-4 TRBV27 . . TGTGCCAGCAGTATTCGGACTGGAAATGAAAAACTGTTTTTT CASSIRTGNEKLFF
TRBJ2-3 TRBV24-1 . TRBD2 TGTGCCACCAGTGACACTGGACTAGCTGGAGCAGATACGCAGTATTTT CATSDTGLAGADTQYF
TRBJ2-3 TRBV3-1/TRBV3-2 . . TGTGCCAGCAGCCCGACTAGGCTTAGCACAGATACGCAGTATTTT CASSPTRLSTDTQYF
TRBJ1-1 TRBV6-2/TRBV6-3 once TRBD1 TGTGCCAGCAGTTCCCCCCCGACAGGGAGGAGGACTGAAGCTTTCTTT CASSSPPTGRRTEAFF
TRBJ1-1 TRBV3-1/TRBV3-2 . TRBD1 TGTGCCAGCACACAGGGGAGCGTGAACACTGAAGCTTTCTTT CASTQGSVNTEAFF
TRBJ2-3 TRBV12-2 . . TGTGCAAGTCGCTTTCTGTCTATAGATACGCAGTATTTT CASRFLSIDTQYF
TRBJ2-7 TRBV5-1 once TRBD2 TGCGCCAGCAGCTTGGGACTAGCGGATAGTAACTACGAGCAGTACTTC CASSLGLADSNYEQYF
TRBJ1-2 TRBV21-1 . . TGTGCCAGCAGCAAAGCCGTGGCAGGGCCGGGCTATGGCTACACCTTC CASSKAVAGPGYGYTF
TRBJ2-7 TRBV28 . TRBD2 TGTGCCAGCAGTTTTGAGATTATGAGCGGGAGCGACGAGCAGTACTTC CASSFEIMSGSDEQYF
TRBJ1-5 TRBV28 . TRBD1 TGTGCCAGCAGTTGGACAGGGGGAGGTGGCAATCAGCCCCAGCATTTT CASSWTGGGGNQPQHF
TRBJ2-6 TRBV27 . . TGTGCCAGCAGTAAAATACACTCTGGGGCCAACGTCCTGACTTTC CASSKIHSGANVLTF
TRBJ2-1 TRBV12-3/TRBV12-4 . TRBD1 TGTGCCAGCAGGGGGGGACAGGGTGGTGAGCAGTTCTTC CASRGGQGGEQFF
TRBJ1-2 TRBV10-3 few TRBD1 TGTGCCATCAGTGACCAGGGGGCGGGAGTATATGGCTACACCTTC CAISDQGAGVYGYTF
TRBJ1-2 TRBV18 once . TGTGCCAGTCCCCCGGGGGATAAAGCGAATGGCTACACCTTC CASPPGDKANGYTF
TRBJ2-5 TRBV11-2 . . TGTGCCAGCAGCTTATCGGATGGGGGGCAAGAGACCCAGTACTTC CASSLSDGGQETQYF
TRBJ2-1 TRBV4-2 once . TGTGCCAGCAGCCAAGAATTTGGGCAGGGCTACAATGAGCAGTTCTTC CASSQEFGQGYNEQFF
TRBJ2-4 TRBV24-1 once . TGTGCCACCAGTGGAGGAGGGACTGAAAACATTCAGTACTTC CATSGGGTENIQYF
TRBJ2-2 TRBV18 . . TGTGCCAGCTCACCAAGGCGGGGGCCCACCGGGGAGCTGTTTTTT CASSPRRGPTGELFF
TRBJ2-7 TRBV10-1 few TRBD2 TGCGCCAGCAGTGAAAATCTAGCGGGGGAGCAGTACTTC CASSENLAGEQYF
TRBJ1-1 TRBV5-8 . . TGTGCCAGCAGTCTTTACAGTACGAACACTGAAGCTTTCTTT CASSLYSTNTEAFF
TRBJ1-1 TRBV5-1 many TRBD1 TGCGCCAGCAATTACAGGGGGATGAACACTGAAGCTTTCTTT CASNYRGMNTEAFF
TRBJ2-5 TRBV7-8 . . TGTGCCAGCAGCTTAGGACGTAGCGTAGGCCAAGAGACCCAGTACTTC CASSLGRSVGQETQYF
TRBJ2-7 TRBV29-1 few TRBD1 TGCAGCGTTTCGGGACAGGGTATGTACGAGCAGTACTTC CSVSGQGMYEQYF
TRBJ1-5 TRBV14 . . TGTGCCAGCAGCCAAGGTGACAGCACCCGGAGCAATCAGCCCCAGCATTTT CASSQGDSTRSNQPQHF
TRBJ1-2 TRBV19 once . TGTGCCAGTAGTATATCATTAACAGGGTACTATGGCTACACCTTC CASSISLTGYYGYTF
TRBJ1-1 TRBV7-3 . . TGTGCCAGCAGCCCCGGGGGGGGGCGCGGCACTGAAGCTTTCTTT CASSPGGGRGTEAFF
TRBJ2-3 TRBV29-1 . . TGCAGCATCAGCATCGGAGGTGGGTACACAGATACGCAGTATTTT CSISIGGGYTDTQYF
TRBJ1-2 TRBV4-2 few . TGTGCCAGCAGCCAAGAGGTACAGGGACCCTATGGCTACACCTTC CASSQEVQGPYGYTF
TRBJ1-1 TRBV10-1 . . TGCGCCAGCAGTGAGGGGGCCAGCCCGGGAGAGGAAGCTTTCTTT CASSEGASPGEEAFF
TRBJ1-6 TRBV11-2 . . TGTGCCAGCAGCTTAGAGAGGGTAGGGTCACCCCTCCACTTT CASSLERVGSPLHF
TRBJ2-7 TRBV4-2 . . TGTGCCAGCAGCCAAGACTCCGGCGAGCAGTACTTC CASSQDSGEQYF
TRBJ2-3 TRBV3-1/TRBV3-2 . TRBD2 TGTGCCAGCAGCCAAGTCAGCGGGGGGGCCGGAGGTATAGATACGCAGTATTTT CASSQVSGGAGGIDTQYF
TRBJ2-1 TRBV16 . . TGTGCCAGCAGCCCTCAGACAAGTCCCTACAATGAGCAGTTCTTC CASSPQTSPYNEQFF
TRBJ2-7 TRBV18 . TRBD1 TGTGCCAGCTCAACACCGGGACAGGGGGCATGGGAGCAGTACTTC CASSTPGQGAWEQYF
TRBJ2-1 TRBV9 . TRBD2 TGTGCCAGCAGCCCGGGGGGGCCCCCCAATGAGCAGTTCTTC CASSPGGPPNEQFF
TRBJ2-4 TRBV6-5 . TRBD1 TGTGCCAGCAGAAAAACCGGGACAGGGTTAAACATTCAGTACTTC CASRKTGTGLNIQYF
TRBJ1-1 TRBV5-1 once TRBD1 TGCGCCAGCAGCGTAGACAGGGGCACTGAAGCTTTCTTT CASSVDRGTEAFF
TRBJ2-7 TRBV20-1 . TRBD1 TGCAGTGCTAGGACGGGACAGGAGCAGTACTTC CSARTGQEQYF
TRBJ2-7 TRBV28 . TRBD2 TGTGCCACCTTGTTCTCGGGACTAGCCTACGAGCAGTACTTC CATLFSGLAYEQYF
TRBJ2-5 TRBV7-9 . TRBD2 TGTGCCAGCAGCCTAAATAGCGGGTCCCAAGAGACCCAGTACTTC CASSLNSGSQETQYF
TRBJ2-1 TRBV24-1 . TRBD2 TGTGCCACCAGTGACCGGGGACTAGCGGGAAACAATGAGCAGTTCTTC CATSDRGLAGNNEQFF
TRBJ2-1 TRBV20-1 . . TGCAGTGCTAGTTTGACGGGGTCTATCAATGAGCAGTTCTTC CSASLTGSINEQFF
TRBJ2-5 TRBV3-1/TRBV3-2 . TRBD2 TGTGCCAGCAGCCAAGGCCGGACTAGCGGGGGAGAGACCCAGTACTTC CASSQGRTSGGETQYF
TRBJ2-2 TRBV18 . . TGTGCCAGCTCATCCGAAGGGGGCACCGGGGAGCTGTTTTTT CASSSEGGTGELFF
TRBJ2-2 TRBV2 . . TGTGCCAGCAGTGAAGCGGTAGGGGGAACCGGGGAGCTGTTTTTT CASSEAVGGTGELFF
TRBJ2-5 TRBV14 . TRBD1 TGTGCCAGCAGTCACCCCAAGACAGGGTTCGGAGAGACCCAGTACTTC CASSHPKTGFGETQYF